A selection of T cell receptor beta chains follows, all from one sample in a study of shared clonotypes between healthy human individuals. The data were produced by immunoSEQ multiplex PCR, yet TCRdb's version contains in-frame clones alone and is incomplete. Here the sample spans approximately 1,500,000 clones, 95% to 99% being singletons. The sample consisted of naive CD4+ T cells sorted from blood. These receptors were obtained from a man aged 30-40 years in good health. Both conserved end residues are part of each CDR3. The D gene is left open where the match is weak. Where a row states a size, it is once, few, many or the class of an expanded clone; other rows omit it.

CDR3: CASSSKTMGEDNEQFF; DNA: TGTGCCAGCAGCTCGAAAACGATGGGCGAAGACAATGAGCAGTTCTTC; D: -; V: TRBV7-9; J: TRBJ2-1; size: -
CDR3: CSASENTEAFF; DNA: TGCAGTGCTAGCGAGAACACTGAAGCTTTCTTT; D: -; V: TRBV20-1; J: TRBJ1-1; size: -
CDR3: CASSKETTNTGELFF; DNA: TGCGCCAGCAGCAAAGAGACGACGAACACCGGGGAGCTGTTTTTT; D: -; V: TRBV5-1; J: TRBJ2-2; size: -
CDR3: CASSPPSRDGYTF; DNA: TGTGCCAGCTCACCCCCATCGAGAGACGGCTACACCTTC; D: -; V: TRBV18; J: TRBJ1-2; size: -
CDR3: CASSMDRVRNNEQFF; DNA: TGCGCCAGCAGCATGGACAGGGTAAGAAACAATGAGCAGTTCTTC; D: TRBD1; V: TRBV5-1; J: TRBJ2-1; size: -
CDR3: CASSPAGLRQFF; DNA: TGTGCCAGCAGTCCCGCTGGACTCAGACAGTTCTTC; D: -; V: TRBV27; J: TRBJ2-1; size: -
CDR3: CASSLVRGLGGEAFF; DNA: TGCGCCAGCAGCTTGGTGAGGGGGTTAGGAGGAGAAGCTTTCTTT; D: -; V: TRBV5-1; J: TRBJ1-1; size: few
CDR3: CATSIGGRNEKLFF; DNA: TGTGCCACCAGCATCGGGGGAAGGAATGAAAAACTGTTTTTT; D: -; V: TRBV15; J: TRBJ1-4; size: -
CDR3: CASSLGPGPNYGYTF; DNA: TGCGCCAGCAGCTTAGGTCCAGGGCCTAACTATGGCTACACCTTC; D: -; V: TRBV5-1; J: TRBJ1-2; size: -
CDR3: CASSPPGDSNEKLFF; DNA: TGTGCCAGCTCACCACCGGGGGATTCTAACGAAAAACTGTTTTTT; D: -; V: TRBV18; J: TRBJ1-4; size: -
CDR3: CASSLTFGVTEAFF; DNA: TGTGCCAGCAGCTTAACATTTGGGGTCACTGAAGCTTTCTTT; D: -; V: TRBV7-2; J: TRBJ1-1; size: -
CDR3: CASSLGDIPQETQYF; DNA: TGTGCCAGCAGCTTAGGGGACATCCCACAAGAGACCCAGTACTTC; D: -; V: TRBV7-2; J: TRBJ2-5; size: once
CDR3: CASSLAGDQPQHF; DNA: TGTGCCAGCAGCTTAGCGGGAGATCAGCCCCAGCATTTT; D: -; V: TRBV7-6; J: TRBJ1-5; size: -
CDR3: CASSPDRGWGYEAFF; DNA: TGCGCCAGCAGCCCGGACCGGGGCTGGGGGTATGAAGCTTTCTTT; D: -; V: TRBV5-1; J: TRBJ1-1; size: -
CDR3: CASRGSGSSGELFF; DNA: TGTGCCAGCAGGGGTAGCGGGAGTAGCGGGGAGCTGTTTTTT; D: TRBD2; V: TRBV28; J: TRBJ2-2; size: -
CDR3: CASSLVLLAGAEQYF; DNA: TGTGCCAGCAGCTTAGTTCTCCTAGCGGGAGCCGAGCAGTACTTC; D: TRBD2; V: TRBV7-9; J: TRBJ2-7; size: once
CDR3: CASSQDGGALSPEAFF; DNA: TGCGCCAGCAGCCAAGATGGGGGAGCCCTAAGCCCTGAAGCTTTCTTT; D: -; V: TRBV4-3; J: TRBJ1-1; size: -
CDR3: CASSPHGAGLADTIYF; DNA: TGTGCCAGCTCCCCTCACGGGGCAGGCCTGGCGGACACCATATATTTT; D: -; V: TRBV18; J: TRBJ1-3; size: -
CDR3: CASSRTSGSGTGELFF; DNA: TGTGCCAGCAGCCGGACTAGCGGGAGCGGCACCGGGGAGCTGTTTTTT; D: TRBD2; V: TRBV11-3; J: TRBJ2-2; size: -
CDR3: CASTTRGANTEAFF; DNA: TGTGCCAGTACAACGAGGGGTGCGAACACTGAAGCTTTCTTT; D: -; V: TRBV19; J: TRBJ1-1; size: -
CDR3: CASTRRAGGISYNEQFF; DNA: TGTGCCAGCACCAGGCGTGCGGGAGGCATCTCCTACAATGAGCAGTTCTTC; D: TRBD2; V: TRBV7-6; J: TRBJ2-1; size: once
CDR3: CASSFGQGMYRETQYF; DNA: TGTGCCAGCAGCTTTGGACAGGGGATGTACCGGGAGACCCAGTACTTC; D: TRBD1; V: TRBV7-9; J: TRBJ2-5; size: -
CDR3: CASSPEGLAGLFQETQYF; DNA: TGTGCCAGTAGTCCCGAAGGACTAGCGGGATTATTCCAAGAGACCCAGTACTTC; D: TRBD2; V: TRBV19; J: TRBJ2-5; size: -
CDR3: CASSPRRVTDTQYF; DNA: TGTGCCAGCTCACCACGACGGGTCACAGATACGCAGTATTTT; D: -; V: TRBV18; J: TRBJ2-3; size: -
CDR3: CASSSRDKGYEQYF; DNA: TGTGCCAGCAGCTCCCGGGACAAGGGCTACGAGCAGTACTTC; D: -; V: TRBV7-9; J: TRBJ2-7; size: -
CDR3: CASSLRQGYEQYF; DNA: TGTGCCAGTAGCCTAAGACAGGGGTACGAGCAGTACTTC; D: TRBD1; V: TRBV19; J: TRBJ2-7; size: -
CDR3: CASRRLAGTYNEQFF; DNA: TGTGCCAGCAGAAGACTAGCGGGAACCTACAATGAGCAGTTCTTC; D: TRBD2; V: TRBV6-1; J: TRBJ2-1; size: -